The rows below give T cell receptor beta chains drawn from one sample of a study of T cell responses to AZD1222 COVID-19 vaccine. Sequencing was performed with immunoSEQ multiplex PCR; in TCRdb, only in-frame clones are kept and a portion is missing. The sample lists 110,000 to 150,000 clones; roughly 92% were seen once. The sequences come from peripheral blood, collected on day 0 of AZD1222 vaccination. Receptor source: an adult in good health. CDR3s include the opening cysteine and the closing phenylalanine or tryptophan. The D gene is left open where the match is weak. Clone sizes are given selectively: once, few, many, or a class where the clone is expanded.

V	J	D	size	CDR3	DNA
TRBV15	TRBJ1-5	TRBD1	NA	CATSRDTRTGSNQPQHF	TGTGCCACCAGCAGAGATACGAGGACAGGAAGCAATCAGCCCCAGCATTTT
TRBV28	TRBJ2-1	TRBD2	once	CASSLTSGRYNEQFF	TGTGCCAGCAGTTTGACTAGCGGGCGCTACAATGAGCAGTTCTTC
TRBV11-3	TRBJ2-7	NA	NA	CASSLEFGYEQYF	TGTGCCAGCAGCTTAGAATTCGGATACGAGCAGTACTTC
TRBV5-1	TRBJ1-5	NA	NA	CASSLDGNSNQPQHF	TGCGCCAGCAGCTTGGACGGGAATAGCAATCAGCCCCAGCATTTT
TRBV14	TRBJ1-2	NA	NA	CASARDGYGYTF	TGTGCCAGCGCCCGGGACGGCTATGGCTACACCTTC
TRBV27	TRBJ2-3	TRBD2	NA	CASSLSREGGTDTQYF	TGTGCCAGCAGTTTATCGAGGGAGGGCGGAACAGATACGCAGTATTTT
TRBV5-1	TRBJ1-1	NA	NA	CASSLDVDTEAFF	TGCGCCAGCAGCTTGGATGTGGACACTGAAGCTTTCTTT
TRBV29-1	TRBJ2-1	TRBD2	NA	CSVEASGPLYNEQFF	TGCAGCGTTGAAGCTAGCGGGCCCCTTTACAATGAGCAGTTCTTC
TRBV27	TRBJ2-1	NA	NA	CASSHPGPSDNEQFF	TGTGCCAGCAGCCACCCGGGACCATCGGACAATGAGCAGTTCTTC
TRBV4-1	TRBJ1-2	TRBD1	NA	CASSQEGQGNYGYTF	TGCGCCAGCAGCCAAGAAGGACAGGGTAACTATGGCTACACCTTC
TRBV27	TRBJ1-1	NA	NA	CASSLGPLTGKTEAFF	TGTGCCAGCAGCTTAGGACCCCTCACAGGGAAGACTGAAGCTTTCTTT
TRBV2	TRBJ2-7	TRBD1	few	CASTTTGNEQYF	TGTGCCAGCACCACGACAGGGAACGAGCAGTACTTC
TRBV19	TRBJ1-5	NA	NA	CASSIWNRSGKTYSNQPQHF	TGTGCCAGTAGTATTTGGAACCGGTCAGGGAAAACGTATAGCAATCAGCCCCAGCATTTT
TRBV18	TRBJ1-1	NA	NA	CASSPERAQNTEAFF	TGTGCCAGCTCACCCGAGAGAGCTCAGAACACTGAAGCTTTCTTT
TRBV10-3	TRBJ1-1	NA	NA	CAISESAGVGTEAFF	TGTGCCATCAGTGAGTCTGCAGGGGTAGGGACTGAAGCTTTCTTT
TRBV5-1	TRBJ2-2	NA	NA	CASSLAGHTGELFF	TGCGCCAGCAGCTTGGCCGGGCACACCGGGGAGCTGTTTTTT
TRBV6-2/TRBV6-3	TRBJ2-3	NA	NA	CASSYSTGGEGDTQYF	TGTGCCAGCAGTTACTCGACTGGGGGCGAAGGAGATACACAGTATTTT
TRBV24-1	TRBJ2-1	NA	many	CATSKSGSYNEQFF	TGTGCCACCAGTAAAAGTGGTTCCTACAATGAGCAGTTCTTC
TRBV5-1	TRBJ2-7	NA	NA	CASSQGFSYEQYF	TGCGCCAGCAGCCAGGGATTCTCCTACGAGCAGTACTTC
TRBV19	TRBJ1-1	NA	NA	CASSIDRGGGNTEAFF	TGTGCCAGTAGTATAGATCGGGGAGGGGGGAACACTGAAGCTTTCTTT
TRBV6-5	TRBJ1-4	TRBD1	NA	CASSHRDRGEKLFF	TGTGCCAGCAGTCACCGGGACAGGGGAGAAAAACTGTTTTTT
TRBV15	TRBJ2-1	NA	NA	CATSRIPEGGGNEQFF	TGTGCCACCAGCAGAATCCCCGAGGGGGGAGGCAATGAGCAGTTCTTC
TRBV7-3	TRBJ2-5	NA	NA	CASSLGVEETQYF	TGTGCCAGCAGCTTAGGGGTTGAAGAGACCCAGTACTTC
TRBV5-1	TRBJ2-2	TRBD1	NA	CASSLTGGPNTGELFF	TGCGCCAGCAGCCTCACAGGGGGTCCGAACACCGGGGAGCTGTTTTTT
TRBV5-1	TRBJ2-7	NA	NA	CASSLSGWTYEQYF	TGCGCCAGCAGCTTGTCAGGATGGACGTACGAGCAGTACTTC
TRBV10-3	TRBJ2-2	NA	NA	CATLAAAVGTGELFF	TGTGCCACTCTGGCGGCAGCGGTTGGCACCGGGGAGCTGTTTTTT
TRBV2	TRBJ2-1	TRBD2	NA	CASKPSGSYNEQFF	TGTGCCAGCAAGCCTAGCGGTTCCTACAATGAGCAGTTCTTC
TRBV30	TRBJ2-7	NA	NA	CAWSMEGWEQYF	TGTGCCTGGAGTATGGAGGGATGGGAGCAGTACTTC
TRBV30	TRBJ2-7	NA	NA	CAWSVGLGKGYEQYF	TGTGCCTGGAGTGTCGGGTTGGGGAAAGGCTACGAGCAGTACTTC
TRBV12-5	TRBJ1-3	NA	once	CASGLDGTSGNTIYF	TGTGCTAGTGGTTTGGACGGGACGTCTGGAAACACCATATATTTT
TRBV20-1	TRBJ1-1	NA	NA	CSASGDGTEAFF	TGCAGTGCTAGTGGGGACGGAACTGAAGCTTTCTTT
TRBV28	TRBJ1-1	TRBD1	NA	CASSFGTGGLNTEAFF	TGTGCCAGCAGTTTCGGGACAGGGGGCTTGAACACTGAAGCTTTCTTT
TRBV6-5	TRBJ1-5	TRBD1	NA	CASSVWDRGRQPQHF	TGTGCCAGCAGCGTCTGGGACAGGGGGAGGCAGCCCCAGCATTTT
TRBV5-4	TRBJ1-2	TRBD1	once	CASSLPGQGDRGYTF	TGTGCCAGCAGCTTGCCGGGACAGGGGGACCGTGGCTACACCTTC
TRBV3-1/TRBV3-2	TRBJ2-1	NA	NA	CASSQGLGEGDYNEQFF	TGTGCCAGCAGCCAAGGCTTGGGGGAGGGGGACTACAATGAGCAGTTCTTC
TRBV6-4	TRBJ2-2	TRBD1	few	CASSPTGANTGELFF	TGTGCCAGCTCGCCGACAGGGGCGAACACCGGGGAGCTGTTTTTT
TRBV28	TRBJ1-5	NA	NA	CASSLSWSNQPQHF	TGTGCCAGCAGTTTATCTTGGAGCAATCAGCCCCAGCATTTT
TRBV5-1	TRBJ1-6	NA	NA	CASSSGQNSPLHF	TGCGCCAGCAGCTCTGGACAGAATTCACCCCTCCACTTT
TRBV6-4	TRBJ2-1	TRBD2	few	CASSDVAGDGHNEQFF	TGTGCCAGCAGTGACGTAGCGGGAGATGGTCACAATGAGCAGTTCTTC
TRBV4-1	TRBJ2-3	NA	NA	CASSQDDRATDTQYF	TGCGCCAGCAGCCAAGATGACAGAGCCACAGATACGCAGTATTTT
TRBV27	TRBJ2-7	TRBD2	NA	CASSFGPAGGPSSYEQYF	TGTGCCAGCAGTTTTGGGCCAGCGGGAGGCCCGAGCTCCTACGAGCAGTACTTC
TRBV6-5	TRBJ2-7	NA	NA	CASRQSEAYF	TGTGCCAGCAGACAATCCGAGGCGTACTTC
TRBV6-1	TRBJ1-2	NA	NA	CASSDWTDSNYGYTF	TGTGCCAGCAGTGATTGGACAGATTCTAACTATGGCTACACCTTC
TRBV30	TRBJ2-7	NA	NA	CAASASYEQYF	TGTGCAGCTAGCGCCTCCTACGAGCAGTACTTC
TRBV14	TRBJ2-1	NA	NA	CASSLSGRYNEQFF	TGTGCCAGCAGCCTCAGCGGGCGCTACAATGAGCAGTTCTTC
TRBV30	TRBJ2-7	TRBD1	NA	CAWSLTGGSYEQYF	TGTGCCTGGAGCCTGACAGGGGGCTCCTACGAGCAGTACTTC
TRBV4-1	TRBJ1-1	NA	NA	CASSQVESEAFF	TGCGCCAGCAGCCAAGTTGAGAGTGAAGCTTTCTTT
TRBV12-3/TRBV12-4	TRBJ2-7	TRBD1	NA	CASSPTGYDEQYF	TGTGCCAGCAGCCCGACAGGGTATGACGAGCAGTACTTC
TRBV4-1	TRBJ1-2	TRBD1	NA	CASSPRQGSTSNYGYTF	TGCGCCAGCAGCCCGAGACAGGGGTCGACTTCTAACTATGGCTACACCTTC
TRBV2	TRBJ2-1	NA	NA	CASNNRIRDDEQFF	TGTGCCAGCAATAACCGAATACGGGACGATGAGCAGTTCTTC